The clone carrying this TCR delta chain was recorded a few times. TCRdb lists the protein of a much larger clone for this DNA, which differs at residue 4, so this is likely a read error; the protein given here is translated from the DNA itself. This record comes from a study of gamma-delta chains in newborns, infants, children. At the level of the study: Microbial exposure reportedly drives polyclonal innate γδ T cell expansion after birth.

Germline CDR1 GEAIGNYY, CDR2 EKD. The CDR3 contains 15 residues. V was trimmed by 5 bases and J by 0 bases, leaving 15 bases between them. With CATT, TCRdb re-called clones from the reads. The sample lists 1,200 or so delta-chain clones; under 3.5% were seen once. The receptor was derived from a child who was a newborn, infant or young child, either healthy, febrile or measles-vaccinated (not recorded which). The V and J genes are TRDV2 and TRDJ1; D not certain. The source material was blood. The CDR3 reads CACGNIGSYTDKLIF. As DNA, the CDR3 is TGTGCCTGTGGCAATATTGGATCTTACACCGATAAACTCATCTTT.